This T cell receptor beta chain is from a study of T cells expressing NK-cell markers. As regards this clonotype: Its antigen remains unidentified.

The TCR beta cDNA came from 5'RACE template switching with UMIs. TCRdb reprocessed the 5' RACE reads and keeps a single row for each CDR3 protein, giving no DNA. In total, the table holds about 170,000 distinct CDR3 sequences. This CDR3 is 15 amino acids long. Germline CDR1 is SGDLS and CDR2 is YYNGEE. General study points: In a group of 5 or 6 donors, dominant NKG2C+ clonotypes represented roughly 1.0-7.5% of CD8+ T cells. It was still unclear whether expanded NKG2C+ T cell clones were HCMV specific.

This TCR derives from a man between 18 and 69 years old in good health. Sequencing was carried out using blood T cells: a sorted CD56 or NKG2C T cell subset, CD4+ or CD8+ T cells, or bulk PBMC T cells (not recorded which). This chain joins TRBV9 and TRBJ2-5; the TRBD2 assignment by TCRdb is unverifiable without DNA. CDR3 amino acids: CASSGQGLSQETQYF.